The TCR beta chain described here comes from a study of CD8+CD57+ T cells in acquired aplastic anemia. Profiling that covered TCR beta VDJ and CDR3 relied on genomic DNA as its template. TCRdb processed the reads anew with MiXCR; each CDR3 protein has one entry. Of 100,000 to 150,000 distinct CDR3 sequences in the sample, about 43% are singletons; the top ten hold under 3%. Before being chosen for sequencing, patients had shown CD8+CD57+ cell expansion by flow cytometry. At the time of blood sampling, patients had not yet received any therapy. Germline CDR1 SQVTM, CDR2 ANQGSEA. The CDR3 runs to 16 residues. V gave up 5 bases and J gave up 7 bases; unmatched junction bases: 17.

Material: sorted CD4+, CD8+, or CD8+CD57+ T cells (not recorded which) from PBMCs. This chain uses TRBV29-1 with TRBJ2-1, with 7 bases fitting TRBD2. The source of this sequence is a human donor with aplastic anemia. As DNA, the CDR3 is TGCAGCGTTAATTTGCGATCGAACACCGGGGGGAATGAGCAGTTCTTC. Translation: CSVNLRSNTGGNEQFF.